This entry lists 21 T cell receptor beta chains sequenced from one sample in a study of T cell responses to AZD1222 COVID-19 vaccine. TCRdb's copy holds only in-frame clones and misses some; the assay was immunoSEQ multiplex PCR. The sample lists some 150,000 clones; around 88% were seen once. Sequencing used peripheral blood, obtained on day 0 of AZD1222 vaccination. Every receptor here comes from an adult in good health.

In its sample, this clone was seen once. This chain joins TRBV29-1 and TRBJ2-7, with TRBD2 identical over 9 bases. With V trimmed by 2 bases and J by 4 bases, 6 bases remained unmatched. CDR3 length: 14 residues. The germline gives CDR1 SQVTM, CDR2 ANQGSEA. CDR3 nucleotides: TGCAGCGTTGAAAGCCCTAGCGGGGCTTACGAGCAGTACTTC. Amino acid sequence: CSVESPSGAYEQYF.

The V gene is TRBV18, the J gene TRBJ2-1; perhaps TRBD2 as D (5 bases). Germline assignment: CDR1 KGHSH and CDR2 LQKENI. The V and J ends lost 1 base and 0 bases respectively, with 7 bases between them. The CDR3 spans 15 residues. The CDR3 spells CASSPQSGSYNEQFF. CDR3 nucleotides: TGTGCCAGCTCACCACAAAGCGGCTCCTACAATGAGCAGTTCTTC. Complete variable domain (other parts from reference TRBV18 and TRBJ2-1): NAGVMQNPRHLVRRRGQEARLRCSPMKGHSHVYWYRQLPEEGLKFMVYLQKENIIDESGMPKERFSAEFPKEGPSILRIQQVVRGDSAAYFCASSPQSGSYNEQFFGPGTRLTVL.

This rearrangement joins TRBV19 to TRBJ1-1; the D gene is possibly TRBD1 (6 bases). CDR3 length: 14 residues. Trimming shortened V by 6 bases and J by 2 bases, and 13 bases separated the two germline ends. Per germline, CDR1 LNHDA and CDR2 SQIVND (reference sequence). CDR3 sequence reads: CASSLDSFNTEAFF. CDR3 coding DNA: TGTGCCAGTAGCCTGGACAGCTTTAACACTGAAGCTTTCTTT.

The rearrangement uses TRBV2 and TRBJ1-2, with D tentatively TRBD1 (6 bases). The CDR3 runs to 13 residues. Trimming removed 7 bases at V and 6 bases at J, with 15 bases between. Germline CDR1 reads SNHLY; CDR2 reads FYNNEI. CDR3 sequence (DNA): TGTGCCAGCATGACGGGGGGGGCGCATGGCTACACCTTC. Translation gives CASMTGGAHGYTF.

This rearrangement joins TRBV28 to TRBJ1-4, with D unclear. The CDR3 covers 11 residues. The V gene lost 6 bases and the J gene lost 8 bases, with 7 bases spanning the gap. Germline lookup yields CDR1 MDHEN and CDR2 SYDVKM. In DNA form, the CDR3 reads TGTGCCAGCAGATCCCTCGAAAAACTGTTTTTT. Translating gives CASRSLEKLFF.

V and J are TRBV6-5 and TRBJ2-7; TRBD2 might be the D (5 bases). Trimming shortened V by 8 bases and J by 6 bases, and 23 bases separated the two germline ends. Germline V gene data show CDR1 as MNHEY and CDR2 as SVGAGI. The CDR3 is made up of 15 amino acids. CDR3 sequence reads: CASRGLQPSLGEQYF. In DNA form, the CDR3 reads TGTGCCAGCCGAGGACTTCAACCTTCTCTCGGCGAGCAGTACTTC.

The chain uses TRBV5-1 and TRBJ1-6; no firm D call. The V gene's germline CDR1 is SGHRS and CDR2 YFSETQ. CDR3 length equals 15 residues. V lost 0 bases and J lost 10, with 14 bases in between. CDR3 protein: CASSLDFGQISPLHF. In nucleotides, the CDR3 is TGCGCCAGCAGCTTGGATTTCGGCCAGATATCACCCCTCCACTTT.

The CDR3 sequence is CASSIERDSPLHF. For the CDR3, the DNA is TGTGCCAGTAGTATAGAGAGGGATTCACCCCTCCACTTT. The genes are TRBV19 and TRBJ1-6; no firm D call. V was shortened by 0 bases and J by 8 bases, with 5 bases between the two germline ends. CDR1 is LNHDA and CDR2 is SQIVND in the germline V gene (reference sequence). The CDR3 runs 13 residues.

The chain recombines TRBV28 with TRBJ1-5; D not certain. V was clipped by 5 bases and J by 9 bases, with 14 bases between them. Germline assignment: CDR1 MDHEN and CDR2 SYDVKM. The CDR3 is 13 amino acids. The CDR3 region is CASSSQRWGPQHF. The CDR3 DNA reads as TGTGCCAGCAGTAGTCAACGTTGGGGGCCCCAGCATTTT.

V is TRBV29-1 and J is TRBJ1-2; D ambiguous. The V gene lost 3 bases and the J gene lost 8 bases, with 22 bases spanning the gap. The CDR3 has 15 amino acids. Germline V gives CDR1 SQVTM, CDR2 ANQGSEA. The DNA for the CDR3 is TGCAGCGTTGAGGACGGCTTGGACCCTCGAAGGGGCTACACCTTC. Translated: CSVEDGLDPRRGYTF.

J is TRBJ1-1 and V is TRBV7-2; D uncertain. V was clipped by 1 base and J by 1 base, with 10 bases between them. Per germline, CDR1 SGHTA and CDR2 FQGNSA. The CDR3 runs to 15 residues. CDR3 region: CASSLVAGSNTEAFF. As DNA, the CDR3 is TGTGCCAGCAGCTTAGTCGCCGGGTCGAACACTGAAGCTTTCTTT.

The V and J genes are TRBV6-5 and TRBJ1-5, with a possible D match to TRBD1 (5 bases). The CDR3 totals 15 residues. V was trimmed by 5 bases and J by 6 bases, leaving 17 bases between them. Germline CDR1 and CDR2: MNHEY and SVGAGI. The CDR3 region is CASSPGRVVGQPQHF. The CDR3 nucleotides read TGTGCCAGCAGTCCGGGACGAGTAGTGGGTCAGCCCCAGCATTTT.

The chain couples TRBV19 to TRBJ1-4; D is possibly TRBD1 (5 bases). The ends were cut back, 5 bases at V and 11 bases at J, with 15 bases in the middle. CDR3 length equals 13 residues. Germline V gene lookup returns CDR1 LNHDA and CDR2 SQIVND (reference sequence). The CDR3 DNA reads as TGTGCCAGTAGTCGTGGAGGGGTCGACAAACTGTTTTTT. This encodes CASSRGGVDKLFF.

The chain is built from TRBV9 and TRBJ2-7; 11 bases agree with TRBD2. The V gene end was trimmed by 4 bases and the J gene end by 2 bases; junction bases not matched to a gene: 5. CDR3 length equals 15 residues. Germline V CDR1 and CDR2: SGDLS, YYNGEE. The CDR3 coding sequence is TGTGCCAGCAGCCCGACTAGCGGGACGACCTACGAGCAGTACTTC. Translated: CASSPTSGTTYEQYF.

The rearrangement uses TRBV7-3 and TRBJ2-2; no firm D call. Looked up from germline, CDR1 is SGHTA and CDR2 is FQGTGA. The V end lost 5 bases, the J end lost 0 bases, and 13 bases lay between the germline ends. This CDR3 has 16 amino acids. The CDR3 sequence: CASSPSGPTNTGELFF. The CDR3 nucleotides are TGTGCCAGCAGCCCCTCCGGACCGACGAACACCGGGGAGCTGTTTTTT.

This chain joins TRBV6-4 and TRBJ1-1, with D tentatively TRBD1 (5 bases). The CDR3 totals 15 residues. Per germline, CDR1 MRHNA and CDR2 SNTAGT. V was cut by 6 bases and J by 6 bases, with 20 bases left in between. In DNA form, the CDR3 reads TGTGCCAGCAGCCGGGGATCGGGGCTCGCGGCTGAAGCTTTCTTT. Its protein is CASSRGSGLAAEAFF.

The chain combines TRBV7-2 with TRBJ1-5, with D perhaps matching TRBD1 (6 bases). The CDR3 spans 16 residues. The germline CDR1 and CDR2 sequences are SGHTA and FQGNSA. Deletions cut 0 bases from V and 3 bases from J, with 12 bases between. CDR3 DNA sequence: TGTGCCAGCAGCTTAGCGGGGCAGGGGAACAATCAGCCCCAGCATTTT. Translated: CASSLAGQGNNQPQHF. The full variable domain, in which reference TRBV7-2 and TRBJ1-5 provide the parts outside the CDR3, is GAGVSQSPSNKVTEKGKDVELRCDPISGHTALYWYRQSLGQGLEFLIYFQGNSAPDKSGLPSDRFSAERTGGSVSTLTIQRTQQEDSAVYLCASSLAGQGNNQPQHFGDGTRLSIL.

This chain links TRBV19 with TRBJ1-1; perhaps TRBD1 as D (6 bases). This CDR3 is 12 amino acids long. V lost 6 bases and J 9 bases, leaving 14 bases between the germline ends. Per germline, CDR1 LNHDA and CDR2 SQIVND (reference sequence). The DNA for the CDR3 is TGTGCCAGTAGGGGGGACACGGAACAAGCTTTCTTT. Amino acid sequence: CASRGDTEQAFF.

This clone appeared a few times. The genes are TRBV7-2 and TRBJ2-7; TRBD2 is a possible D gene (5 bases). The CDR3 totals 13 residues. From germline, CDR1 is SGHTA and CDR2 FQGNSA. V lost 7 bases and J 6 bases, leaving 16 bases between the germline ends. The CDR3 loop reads CASTSSVTSEQYF. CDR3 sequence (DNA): TGTGCCAGCACAAGTAGTGTAACTAGCGAGCAGTACTTC.

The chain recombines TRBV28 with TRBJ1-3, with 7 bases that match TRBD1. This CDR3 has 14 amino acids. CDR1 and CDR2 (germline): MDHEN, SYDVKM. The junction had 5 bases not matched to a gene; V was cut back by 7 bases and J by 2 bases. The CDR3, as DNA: TGTGCCAGCACCCCTGGACAGGCTGGAAACACCATATATTTT. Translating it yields CASTPGQAGNTIYF. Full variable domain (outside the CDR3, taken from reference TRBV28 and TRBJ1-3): DVKVTQSSRYLVKRTGEKVFLECVQDMDHENMFWYRQDPGLGLRLIYFSYDVKMKEKGDIPEGYSVSREKKERFSLILESASTNQTSMYLCASTPGQAGNTIYFGEGSWLTVV.

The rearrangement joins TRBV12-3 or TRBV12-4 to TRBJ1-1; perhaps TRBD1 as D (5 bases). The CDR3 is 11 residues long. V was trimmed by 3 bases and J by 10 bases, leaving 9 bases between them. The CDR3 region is CASSFTGGAFF. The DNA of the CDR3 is TGTGCCAGCAGTTTCACGGGGGGAGCTTTCTTT.